The 7 T cell receptor beta chains in this list originate from one sample, sequenced in a study of chemoradiotherapy in HPV16-positive cancers. The data were produced by immunoSEQ multiplex PCR, yet TCRdb's version contains in-frame clones alone and is incomplete. The sample yields about 5,500 clones, around four fifths seen once. Specimen collection occurred from a patient who underwent chemoradiotherapy. The receptors were sampled from a human donor with HPV-associated anogenital cancer.

The rearrangement uses TRBV5-1 and TRBJ1-1; D gene ambiguous. The germline gives CDR1 SGHRS, CDR2 YFSETQ. CDR3 length: 14 residues. Trimming cost V 3 bases and J 0 bases, with 9 bases left between them. For the CDR3, the DNA is TGCGCCAGCAGCTCAGCCCATATGAACACTGAAGCTTTCTTT. Translation: CASSSAHMNTEAFF. The complete variable domain, with remaining parts taken from reference TRBV5-1 and TRBJ1-1, reads KAGVTQTPRYLIKTRGQQVTLSCSPISGHRSVSWYQQTPGQGLQFLFEYFSETQRNKGNFPGRFSGRQFSNSRSEMNVSTLELGDSALYLCASSSAHMNTEAFFGQGTRLTVV.

The chain links TRBV7-9 to TRBJ1-1; D call uncertain. The germline CDR1 and CDR2 sequences are SEHNR and FQNEAQ (reference sequence). V shed 1 base and J shed 11 bases, with 11 bases lying between them. The CDR3 consists of 12 residues. In DNA, the CDR3 is TGTGCCAGCAGCTTAGAAACAGTCGCGGCTTTCTTT. This encodes CASSLETVAAFF. Using reference TRBV7-9 and TRBJ1-1 for the parts outside the CDR3, the full variable domain is DTGVSQNPRHKITKRGQNVTFRCDPISEHNRLYWYRQTLGQGPEFLTYFQNEAQLEKSRLLSDRFSAERPKGSFSTLEIQRTEQGDSAMYLCASSLETVAAFFGQGTRLTVV.

The CDR3: CASSGPGFYNEQFF. The CDR3 nucleotides read TGTGCCAGCAGCGGGCCCGGGTTTTACAATGAGCAGTTCTTC. V is TRBV9 and J is TRBJ2-1; D uncertain. The CDR3 length is 14 residues. Trimming left V 3 bases short and J 4 bases short, with 11 bases between. Germline CDR1 reads SGDLS; CDR2 reads YYNGEE.

The V call is TRBV28, the J call TRBJ1-4; unclear D gene. Germline CDR1 reads MDHEN; CDR2 reads SYDVKM. CDR3 length equals 11 residues. The ends were cut back, 11 bases at V and 8 bases at J, with 12 bases in the middle. The CDR3 sequence: CAVSGEEKLFF. CDR3 sequence (DNA): TGTGCCGTTTCTGGCGAGGAAAAACTGTTTTTT.

The chain combines TRBV5-1 with TRBJ2-5, with D maybe TRBD2 (6 bases). Germline CDR1 and CDR2: SGHRS and YFSETQ. There are 15 residues in the CDR3. V lost 0 bases and J lost 5, with 14 bases in between. The CDR3 nucleotides read TGCGCCAGCAGCTTGGGCGGGGAGAATTGGGAGACCCAGTACTTC. This translates into CASSLGGENWETQYF.

The chain has TRBV21-1 and TRBJ2-7; TRBD2, the table's D call, lacks a check against the DNA. TRBV21-1 corresponds to a pseudogene. There are 15 residues in the CDR3. The CDR3 nucleotides are TGTGCCAGCCCCTTCTTTCAAGATAGCGCGTACGAGCAGTACTTC. Its protein is CASPFFQDSAYEQYF.

The CDR3 reads CASMDLNYGYTF. Written as DNA, the CDR3 is TGTGCCAGCATGGATCTTAACTATGGCTACACCTTC. The gene calls are TRBV6-1 and TRBJ1-2; D is unresolved. Germline lookup yields CDR1 MNHNS and CDR2 SASEGT. This CDR3 comprises 12 residues. Trimming left V 7 bases short and J 1 base short, with 7 bases between.